This T cell receptor (beta chain) was sequenced for a study of response to subunit inactivated influenza vaccine. Study results and limitations: There was a suggestion from the authors that each seasonal influenza vaccination recruits few new T cells.

Points on this clonotype: Its specificity is not known.

TCRdb reanalysed the RT-PCR reads using MiXCR and keeps one entry per CDR3 protein. The data show 450,000 to 600,000 distinct CDR3 sequences, more than 7% seen once. CDR1 is DFQATT, CDR2 SNEGSKA, per germline (reference sequence). V shed 1 base and J 8 bases; nucleotides not matched to a gene: 6. The length of the CDR3 is 15 residues. This TCR was recovered from a man between 50 and 75 years old who received an inactivated influenza vaccine. The rearrangement uses TRBV20-1 and TRBJ1-6; 9 positions match TRBD1. This sample comprised PBMCs from blood, obtained less than 25 months after vaccination. The CDR3 nucleotides read TGCAGTGCTAGAGGGGTGGGACAGGGTTATTCACCCCTCCACTTT. Its protein is CSARGVGQGYSPLHF.